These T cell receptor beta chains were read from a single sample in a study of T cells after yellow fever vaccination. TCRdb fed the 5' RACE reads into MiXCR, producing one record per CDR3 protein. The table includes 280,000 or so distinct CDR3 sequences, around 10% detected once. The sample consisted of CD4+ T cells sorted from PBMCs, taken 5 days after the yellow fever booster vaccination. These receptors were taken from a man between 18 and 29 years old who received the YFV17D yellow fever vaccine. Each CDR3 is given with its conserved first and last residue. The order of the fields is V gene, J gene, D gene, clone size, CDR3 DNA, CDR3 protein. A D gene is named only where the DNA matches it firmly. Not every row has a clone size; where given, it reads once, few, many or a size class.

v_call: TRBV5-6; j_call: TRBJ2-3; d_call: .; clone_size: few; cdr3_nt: TGTGCCAGCAGCCGGGGGTCTGGCACAGATACGCAGTATTTT; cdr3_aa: CASSRGSGTDTQYF
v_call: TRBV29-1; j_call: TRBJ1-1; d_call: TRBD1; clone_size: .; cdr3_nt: TGCAGCGTTACACAGGGGATGAACACTGAAGCTTTCTTT; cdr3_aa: CSVTQGMNTEAFF
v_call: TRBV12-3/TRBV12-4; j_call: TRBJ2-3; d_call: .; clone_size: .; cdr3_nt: TGTGCCAGCAGTTTATGGCGCACAGATACGCAGTATTTT; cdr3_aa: CASSLWRTDTQYF
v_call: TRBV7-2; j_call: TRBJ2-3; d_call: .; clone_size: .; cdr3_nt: TGTGCCAGCAGCTTAGTCGACGCCATCGGATCAGATACGCAGTATTTT; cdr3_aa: CASSLVDAIGSDTQYF
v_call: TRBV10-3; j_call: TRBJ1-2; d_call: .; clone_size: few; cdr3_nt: TGTGCCATCACCGGGGAAGGGGACTATGGCTACACCTTC; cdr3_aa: CAITGEGDYGYTF
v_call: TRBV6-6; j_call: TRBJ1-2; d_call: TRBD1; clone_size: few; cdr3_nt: TGTGCCAGCAGTTACTTCGCGGGACAGGGGACACACAAGGGCTACACCTTC; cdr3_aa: CASSYFAGQGTHKGYTF
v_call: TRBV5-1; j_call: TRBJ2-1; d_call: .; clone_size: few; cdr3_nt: TGCGCCAGCAACGGGACCGTCGTGGTGCAGTTCTTC; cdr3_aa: CASNGTVVVQFF
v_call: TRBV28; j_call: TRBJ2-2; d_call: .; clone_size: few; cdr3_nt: TGTGCCAGCAGTTTACCCCAGGACGCCGGGGAGCTGTTTTTT; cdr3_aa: CASSLPQDAGELFF
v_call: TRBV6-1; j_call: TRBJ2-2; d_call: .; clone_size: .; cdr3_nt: TGTGCCAGCAATAACGGAGGGGTCGGGGAGCTGTTTTTT; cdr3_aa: CASNNGGVGELFF
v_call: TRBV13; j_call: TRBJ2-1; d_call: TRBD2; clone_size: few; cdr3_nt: TGTGCCAGCAGCTTGAGGGCGGGGGGTAATGAGCAGTTCTTC; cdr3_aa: CASSLRAGGNEQFF